The rows below give T cell receptor beta chains drawn from one sample of a study of control samples from healthy donors and cancer patients. Sequencing was performed with immunoSEQ multiplex PCR; in TCRdb, only in-frame clones are kept and a portion is missing. This sample yields around 140,000 clones, of which about nine tenths are seen a single time; less than 7% belongs to the top ten. Sequences were obtained from blood. The receptors stem from a man aged 18 to 30 in good health. Each CDR3 is given with its conserved first and last residue. The D gene is left open where the match is weak. Rows give clone size only sometimes, using once, few, many, or a class for an expanded clone.

J gene: TRBJ1-1; V gene: TRBV30; D gene: TRBD1; clone size: NA; CDR3 DNA: TGTGCCTGGAGTCATCGTGCGGGACAGACTTTCTTT; CDR3 protein: CAWSHRAGQTFF
J gene: TRBJ2-2; V gene: TRBV19; D gene: NA; clone size: NA; CDR3 DNA: TGTGCCAGCCGCCTTGGGGGGCGCGGCACCGGGGAGCTGTTTTTT; CDR3 protein: CASRLGGRGTGELFF
J gene: TRBJ2-2; V gene: TRBV5-4; D gene: NA; clone size: NA; CDR3 DNA: TGTGCCAGCAGCTTTGGGAGGCAGGGGGGAACCGGGGAGCTGTTTTTT; CDR3 protein: CASSFGRQGGTGELFF
J gene: TRBJ1-2; V gene: TRBV3-1/TRBV3-2; D gene: NA; clone size: NA; CDR3 DNA: TGTGCCAGCAGCCCCACACGGATTACTAACTATGGCTACACCTTC; CDR3 protein: CASSPTRITNYGYTF
J gene: TRBJ1-2; V gene: TRBV27; D gene: TRBD1; clone size: NA; CDR3 DNA: TGTGCCAGCAGCTCACAGGGGGCAAATGGCTACACCTTC; CDR3 protein: CASSSQGANGYTF
J gene: TRBJ2-5; V gene: TRBV25-1; D gene: TRBD2; clone size: NA; CDR3 DNA: TGTGCCAGCAGTGGCCCCCTCGGCGGGGGGGCAGAGACCCAGTACTTC; CDR3 protein: CASSGPLGGGAETQYF
J gene: TRBJ1-1; V gene: TRBV29-1; D gene: NA; clone size: NA; CDR3 DNA: TGCAGCGTTGGAGGGTCGGGGTTCGCTGAAGCTTTCTTT; CDR3 protein: CSVGGSGFAEAFF
J gene: TRBJ2-5; V gene: TRBV14; D gene: NA; clone size: NA; CDR3 DNA: TGTGCCAGCAGCCAAGTCGACACCATTGCACAGACCCAGTACTTC; CDR3 protein: CASSQVDTIAQTQYF
J gene: TRBJ2-2; V gene: TRBV21-1; D gene: NA; clone size: NA; CDR3 DNA: TGTGCCAGCAGCGGGTTTCGCGGCTTGCAGGGCGGAAACACCGGGGAGCTGTTTTTT; CDR3 protein: CASSGFRGLQGGNTGELFF
J gene: TRBJ2-1; V gene: TRBV11-3; D gene: NA; clone size: NA; CDR3 DNA: TGTGCCAGCAGCCCCACGGGGGAGAATGAGCAGTTCTTC; CDR3 protein: CASSPTGENEQFF
J gene: TRBJ1-2; V gene: TRBV10-3; D gene: NA; clone size: NA; CDR3 DNA: TGTGCCATCAGTGAGGATGGGACCGACTATGGCTACACCTTC; CDR3 protein: CAISEDGTDYGYTF
J gene: TRBJ2-3; V gene: TRBV18; D gene: NA; clone size: NA; CDR3 DNA: TGTGCCAGCTCACCAGGGAGTAGCACAGATACGCAGTATTTT; CDR3 protein: CASSPGSSTDTQYF
J gene: TRBJ2-7; V gene: TRBV5-6; D gene: NA; clone size: NA; CDR3 DNA: TGTGCCAGCAGCTTGGCTGCCCTCGAGCAGTACTTC; CDR3 protein: CASSLAALEQYF
J gene: TRBJ2-1; V gene: TRBV27; D gene: TRBD2; clone size: NA; CDR3 DNA: TGTGCCAGCAGACACGGACTAGCGGACTACAATGAGCAGTTCTTC; CDR3 protein: CASRHGLADYNEQFF
J gene: TRBJ2-5; V gene: TRBV29-1; D gene: NA; clone size: NA; CDR3 DNA: TGCAGCGTTGAAAGAGAGACCCAGTACTTC; CDR3 protein: CSVERETQYF
J gene: TRBJ2-3; V gene: TRBV5-4; D gene: NA; clone size: once; CDR3 DNA: TGTGCCAGCAGCTCGTCAAGAGGGGCCAACACAGATACGCAGTATTTT; CDR3 protein: CASSSSRGANTDTQYF
J gene: TRBJ2-2; V gene: TRBV11-2; D gene: NA; clone size: NA; CDR3 DNA: TGTGCCAGCAGCTTAGATCTAGGGTCGAACACCGGGGAGCTGTTTTTT; CDR3 protein: CASSLDLGSNTGELFF
J gene: TRBJ2-1; V gene: TRBV6-5; D gene: NA; clone size: NA; CDR3 DNA: TGTGCCAGCAGTCTGGGACGGGGAGTTTACAATGAGCAGTTCTTC; CDR3 protein: CASSLGRGVYNEQFF
J gene: TRBJ1-5; V gene: TRBV19; D gene: NA; clone size: NA; CDR3 DNA: TGTGCCAGTAGTACCCGCCGGGACAGCAATCAGCCCCAGCATTTT; CDR3 protein: CASSTRRDSNQPQHF
J gene: TRBJ2-6; V gene: TRBV2; D gene: NA; clone size: NA; CDR3 DNA: TGTGCCAGCAGGCAGGGCTCTGGGGCCAACGTCCTGACTTTC; CDR3 protein: CASRQGSGANVLTF
J gene: TRBJ2-5; V gene: TRBV7-6; D gene: NA; clone size: NA; CDR3 DNA: TGTGCCAGCAGCTCGGGGATTAGAGAGACCCAGTACTTC; CDR3 protein: CASSSGIRETQYF
J gene: TRBJ1-1; V gene: TRBV5-6; D gene: NA; clone size: NA; CDR3 DNA: TGTGCCAGCAGCTTGGATCCAGGGAGGACTGAAGCTTTCTTT; CDR3 protein: CASSLDPGRTEAFF
J gene: TRBJ2-2; V gene: TRBV27; D gene: NA; clone size: NA; CDR3 DNA: TGTGCCAGCAGTCGGGTATTGGACACCGGGGAGCTGTTTTTT; CDR3 protein: CASSRVLDTGELFF
J gene: TRBJ2-7; V gene: TRBV5-1; D gene: NA; clone size: NA; CDR3 DNA: TGCGCCAGCAGCTTAGGGAGAGATAACGAGCAGTACTTC; CDR3 protein: CASSLGRDNEQYF
J gene: TRBJ2-3; V gene: TRBV5-4; D gene: TRBD1; clone size: NA; CDR3 DNA: TGTGCCAGCAGCTTGGGGAACCGGGACAGGGCGACAGATACGCAGTATTTT; CDR3 protein: CASSLGNRDRATDTQYF
J gene: TRBJ2-7; V gene: TRBV3-1/TRBV3-2; D gene: NA; clone size: NA; CDR3 DNA: TGTGCCAGCAGCCAAGTGCGGAACTCCTACGAGCAGTACTTC; CDR3 protein: CASSQVRNSYEQYF
J gene: TRBJ2-3; V gene: TRBV9; D gene: NA; clone size: NA; CDR3 DNA: TGTGCCAGCAGCCGGGGGAGCGGAAGCACAGATACGCAGTATTTT; CDR3 protein: CASSRGSGSTDTQYF
J gene: TRBJ1-2; V gene: TRBV4-1; D gene: NA; clone size: once; CDR3 DNA: TGCGCCAGCAGCCAATCTATCTTCGGTGAGGGGACCCATGGCTACACCTTC; CDR3 protein: CASSQSIFGEGTHGYTF
J gene: TRBJ1-1; V gene: TRBV9; D gene: TRBD1; clone size: NA; CDR3 DNA: TGTGCCAGCAGCGTAGGTTCAGGGGGTGACACTGAAGCTTTCTTT; CDR3 protein: CASSVGSGGDTEAFF
J gene: TRBJ2-2; V gene: TRBV19; D gene: NA; clone size: NA; CDR3 DNA: TGTGCCAGCGGGCAGGGTTGGAACACCGGGGAGCTGTTTTTT; CDR3 protein: CASGQGWNTGELFF
J gene: TRBJ2-7; V gene: TRBV19; D gene: NA; clone size: NA; CDR3 DNA: TGTGCCAGTAGCCAAACCCGGCGGGGGCCTCCCTACGAGCAGTACTTC; CDR3 protein: CASSQTRRGPPYEQYF
J gene: TRBJ2-1; V gene: TRBV5-1; D gene: NA; clone size: once; CDR3 DNA: TGCGCCAGCAGCCCGGTCGTGTCCGCTGAGCAGTTCTTC; CDR3 protein: CASSPVVSAEQFF
J gene: TRBJ1-2; V gene: TRBV9; D gene: NA; clone size: NA; CDR3 DNA: TGTGCCAGCAGCGGGCCCCAGGAAGGTTCCTCCTATGGCTACACCTTC; CDR3 protein: CASSGPQEGSSYGYTF
J gene: TRBJ1-6; V gene: TRBV18; D gene: TRBD1; clone size: NA; CDR3 DNA: TGTGCCAGCTCTACAGGGGCTGAATCACCCCTCCACTTT; CDR3 protein: CASSTGAESPLHF
J gene: TRBJ2-3; V gene: TRBV5-1; D gene: NA; clone size: once; CDR3 DNA: TGCGCCAGCAGCTTGGGGGTAGCGGGCACAGATACGCAGTATTTT; CDR3 protein: CASSLGVAGTDTQYF
J gene: TRBJ2-5; V gene: TRBV5-4; D gene: NA; clone size: NA; CDR3 DNA: TGTGCCAGCAGCTTTACCCAAAAAGAGACCCAGTACTTC; CDR3 protein: CASSFTQKETQYF
J gene: TRBJ1-1; V gene: TRBV10-1; D gene: TRBD1; clone size: NA; CDR3 DNA: TGCGCCAGCAGTGGGAGGGACAGGGGGCTTGAGGGCACTGAAGCTTTCTTT; CDR3 protein: CASSGRDRGLEGTEAFF
J gene: TRBJ2-7; V gene: TRBV7-9; D gene: NA; clone size: NA; CDR3 DNA: TGTGCCAGCAGCTTGGGGGGAGATGGGTACGAGCAGTACTTC; CDR3 protein: CASSLGGDGYEQYF
J gene: TRBJ2-7; V gene: TRBV27; D gene: NA; clone size: NA; CDR3 DNA: TGTGCCAGCAGTTTGGAGGGGGCGGGTGAGCAGTACTTC; CDR3 protein: CASSLEGAGEQYF
J gene: TRBJ1-3; V gene: TRBV6-1; D gene: NA; clone size: NA; CDR3 DNA: TGTGCCAGCAGTGAATTAAAGGGAAGCTCTGGAAACACCATATATTTT; CDR3 protein: CASSELKGSSGNTIYF
J gene: TRBJ2-2; V gene: TRBV10-3; D gene: NA; clone size: NA; CDR3 DNA: TGTGCCATCAGCAAGGGGGGTGGCACCGGGGAGCTGTTTTTT; CDR3 protein: CAISKGGGTGELFF
J gene: TRBJ2-1; V gene: TRBV25-1; D gene: TRBD2; clone size: NA; CDR3 DNA: TGTGCCAGCAGTGTGGGGGGGGGAAATGAGCAGTTCTTC; CDR3 protein: CASSVGGGNEQFF
J gene: TRBJ1-2; V gene: TRBV5-1; D gene: NA; clone size: NA; CDR3 DNA: TGCGCCAGCAGCTTGGGACTGATCTATGACTACACCTTC; CDR3 protein: CASSLGLIYDYTF
J gene: TRBJ2-2; V gene: TRBV2; D gene: TRBD2; clone size: NA; CDR3 DNA: TGTGCCAGCGATCTAGCGGGTAACACCGGGGAGCTGTTTTTT; CDR3 protein: CASDLAGNTGELFF
J gene: TRBJ2-5; V gene: TRBV30; D gene: NA; clone size: NA; CDR3 DNA: TGTGCCTGGAGTGTCCAAGAGACCCAGTACTTC; CDR3 protein: CAWSVQETQYF
J gene: TRBJ2-1; V gene: TRBV5-1; D gene: NA; clone size: NA; CDR3 DNA: TGCGCCAGCAGCTTGGGGGGTCGGAGCTCCTACAATGAGCAGTTCTTC; CDR3 protein: CASSLGGRSSYNEQFF
J gene: TRBJ2-3; V gene: TRBV9; D gene: NA; clone size: NA; CDR3 DNA: TGTGCCAGCAGCGTAGCGGGTGCAGATACGCAGTATTTT; CDR3 protein: CASSVAGADTQYF
J gene: TRBJ1-2; V gene: TRBV3-1/TRBV3-2; D gene: NA; clone size: NA; CDR3 DNA: TGTGCCAGCAGCCAAGGTTGGGGAGCTAACTATGGCTACACCTTC; CDR3 protein: CASSQGWGANYGYTF
J gene: TRBJ2-1; V gene: TRBV7-2; D gene: NA; clone size: NA; CDR3 DNA: TGTGCCAGCAGCTTAGTTCAAGACCGCTCCTACAATGAGCAGTTCTTC; CDR3 protein: CASSLVQDRSYNEQFF
J gene: TRBJ1-1; V gene: TRBV2; D gene: NA; clone size: once; CDR3 DNA: TGTGCCAGCAGTCTGGGGGAGGGAGCTTTCTTT; CDR3 protein: CASSLGEGAFF
J gene: TRBJ1-2; V gene: TRBV18; D gene: NA; clone size: NA; CDR3 DNA: TGTGCCAGCTCACCTACCTCGACAGATAACTATGGCTACACCTTC; CDR3 protein: CASSPTSTDNYGYTF
J gene: TRBJ1-1; V gene: TRBV10-3; D gene: TRBD1; clone size: NA; CDR3 DNA: TGTGCCATCAGTGACCCGGGGACAGGTAACACTGAAGCTTTCTTT; CDR3 protein: CAISDPGTGNTEAFF
J gene: TRBJ1-1; V gene: TRBV3-1/TRBV3-2; D gene: NA; clone size: NA; CDR3 DNA: TGTGCCAGCACGCCAATTGGGGGCGGGATGGACACTGAAGCTTTCTTT; CDR3 protein: CASTPIGGGMDTEAFF
J gene: TRBJ2-2; V gene: TRBV7-6; D gene: NA; clone size: NA; CDR3 DNA: TGTGCCAGCAGCTTAGATCGAGACACCGGGGAGCTGTTTTTT; CDR3 protein: CASSLDRDTGELFF